Shown below are 2 T cell receptor beta chains from a single sample sequenced in a study of metastatic and nonmetastatic thyroid tumors. Patients were all untreated before their thyroid surgery. From the PCR reads, TCRdb re-called clones with MiXCR. The table has fewer than 20,000 clones, 25% to 30% seen once; the top ten hold 15% to 18%. The sample was tumor tissue. These receptors all stem from a female donor with papillary thyroid cancer or a benign thyroid nodule (not recorded which). Some clones in this sample may be carry-over from other donors' samples.

This clone occurred a few times. This may come from a read error, since a much larger clone is one base off. The chain couples TRBV6-1 to TRBJ1-6; D call uncertain. Germline V CDR1 and CDR2: MNHNS, SASEGT. This CDR3 is built from 16 residues. This CDR3 is CASSARRISYNSPPHF. Written as DNA, the CDR3 is TGTGCCAGCAGTGCACGCCGGATCTCCTATAATTCACCCCCCCACTTT.

This clone has a handful of counts. The V call is TRBV15, the J call TRBJ2-7; 8 nucleotides agree with TRBD1. From germline, CDR1 is LNHNV and CDR2 YYDKDF (reference sequence). CDR3 length equals 14 residues. J was trimmed by 5 bases and V by 3 bases; bases with no gene match: 6. DNA of the CDR3: TGTGCCACCAGCAGGGACAGGGCAGCGGACGAGCAGTACTTC. It yields the protein CATSRDRAADEQYF.